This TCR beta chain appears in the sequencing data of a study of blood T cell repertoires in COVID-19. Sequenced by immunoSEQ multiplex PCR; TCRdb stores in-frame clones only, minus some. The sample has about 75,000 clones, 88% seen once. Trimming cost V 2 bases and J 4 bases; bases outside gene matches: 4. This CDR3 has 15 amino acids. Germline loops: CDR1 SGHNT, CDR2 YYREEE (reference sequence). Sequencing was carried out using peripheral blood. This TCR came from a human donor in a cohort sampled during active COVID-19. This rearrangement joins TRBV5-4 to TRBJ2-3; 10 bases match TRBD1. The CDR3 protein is CASSLGDRGSDTQYF. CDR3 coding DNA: TGTGCCAGCAGCTTAGGGGACAGGGGTTCAGATACGCAGTATTTT.